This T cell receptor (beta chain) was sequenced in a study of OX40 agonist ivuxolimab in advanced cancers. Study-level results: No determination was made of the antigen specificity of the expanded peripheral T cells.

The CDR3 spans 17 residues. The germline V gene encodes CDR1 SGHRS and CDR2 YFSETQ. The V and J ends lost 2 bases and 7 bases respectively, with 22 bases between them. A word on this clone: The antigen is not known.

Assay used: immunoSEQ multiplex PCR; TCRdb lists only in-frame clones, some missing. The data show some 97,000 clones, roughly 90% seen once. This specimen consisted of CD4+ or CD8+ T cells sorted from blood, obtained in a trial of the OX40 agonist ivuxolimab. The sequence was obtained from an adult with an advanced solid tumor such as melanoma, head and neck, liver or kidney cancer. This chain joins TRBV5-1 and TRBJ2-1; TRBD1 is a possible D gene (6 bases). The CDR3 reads CASSFGNRVILGNEQFF. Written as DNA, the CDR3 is TGCGCCAGCAGCTTTGGTAACAGGGTAATCCTAGGGAATGAGCAGTTCTTC.